The 15 T cell receptor beta chains below all came from one sample that was sequenced in a study of blood T cell repertoires in COVID-19. This table comes from immunoSEQ multiplex PCR, and its TCRdb copy is limited to in-frame clones, with some not included. The repertoire holds more than 70,000 clones, with 75% to 95% as singletons. The specimen was peripheral blood. The receptor source for this set is a woman of 80 years or more with acute or convalescent COVID-19.

The chain links TRBV6-5 to TRBJ2-6; no definite D call. Germline CDR1 and CDR2: MNHEY and SVGAGI. The CDR3 is made up of 16 amino acids. Trimming took 0 bases from V and 0 from J, leaving 6 bases between them. The CDR3 DNA reads as TGTGCCAGCAGTTACTCGTTCGGCTCTGGGGCCAACGTCCTGACTTTC. This sequence encodes CASSYSFGSGANVLTF.

The sample holds one count of this clone. The chain recombines TRBV12-3 or TRBV12-4 with TRBJ1-2; 8 bases align to TRBD1. This CDR3 has 13 amino acids. V lost 6 bases and J lost 7; bases outside the gene matches: 7. The CDR3 DNA follows: TGTGCCAGCAGCCGACAGGGGACATCTGGCTACACCTTC. Translating gives CASSRQGTSGYTF.

This CDR3 is CASSPRQGAAGELFF. For the CDR3, the DNA is TGTGCCAGTAGTCCAAGACAGGGGGCGGCCGGGGAGCTGTTTTTT. The V gene is TRBV19, the J gene TRBJ2-2; 10 nucleotides align to TRBD1. The CDR3 consists of 15 residues. J gave up 6 bases and V 5 bases, and 6 bases lay outside the gene matches. Germline loops: CDR1 LNHDA, CDR2 SQIVND (reference sequence).

V and J are TRBV28 and TRBJ2-3; 8 nucleotides line up with TRBD1. V was pared by 11 bases and J by 1 base, with 8 bases of the junction left unmatched. CDR1 and CDR2 from the germline V gene are MDHEN and SYDVKM. The CDR3 length is 14 residues. CDR3 protein: CAGRQGTGTDTQYF. The CDR3 coding sequence is TGTGCCGGAAGACAGGGGACGGGCACAGATACGCAGTATTTT.

In its sample, this clone was seen a few times. This chain links TRBV4-1 with TRBJ1-5; a weak D match, TRBD1 (5 bases). Germline loops: CDR1 MGHRA, CDR2 YSYEKL. V lost 0 bases and J lost 0, with 15 bases in between. This CDR3 is 18 amino acids long. The CDR3 nucleotides are TGCGCCAGCAGCCAAGAGATAGTGGGGGGGTTTAGCAATCAGCCCCAGCATTTT. Translation: CASSQEIVGGFSNQPQHF.

This sequence joins TRBV7-8 and TRBJ2-7, with a tentative D call TRBD1 (6 bases). CDR3 size: 15 residues. Between the trimmed V and J ends, which lost 5 bases and 2 bases, there was a span of 16 bases. CDR1 SGHVS and CDR2 FQNEAQ come from the germline V gene. CDR3 loop: CASSPNPTGPYEQYF. The CDR3, as DNA: TGTGCCAGCAGCCCCAACCCCACAGGGCCCTACGAGCAGTACTTC.

The chain is built from TRBV15 and TRBJ1-2; D call uncertain. Looked up from germline, CDR1 is LNHNV and CDR2 is YYDKDF (reference sequence). This CDR3 contains 14 residues. V lost 0 bases, J lost 14 bases, and 19 bases lay in between. The chain's CDR3 is CATSRDRIVSAKTF. The CDR3 nucleotides read TGTGCCACCAGCAGAGATAGGATTGTTTCAGCGAAAACCTTC.

This clone was detected once. V is TRBV28 and J is TRBJ1-3; TRBD1 agrees at 10 bases. In germline, CDR1 is MDHEN, CDR2 SYDVKM. The CDR3 has 16 amino acids. V lost 5 bases and J lost 3; bases outside the gene matches: 7. The CDR3 spells CASSPWGTGDGNTIYF. Here the CDR3 DNA reads TGTGCCAGCAGTCCCTGGGGGACAGGGGATGGAAACACCATATATTTT.

This sequence joins TRBV6-5 and TRBJ1-5; D might be TRBD1 (6 bases). Germline V lookup: CDR1 MNHEY, CDR2 SVGAGI. The CDR3 loop spans 16 amino acids. Trimming shortened V by 2 bases and J by 4 bases, and 15 bases separated the two germline ends. The CDR3 reads CASSYGQGSRNQPQHF. The CDR3 nucleotides are TGTGCCAGCAGTTACGGCCAGGGGAGTCGGAATCAGCCCCAGCATTTT.

The V gene is TRBV7-8, the J gene TRBJ2-7; perhaps TRBD2 as D (6 bases). V dropped 6 bases and J dropped 1 base, with 13 bases sitting between them. Germline V lookup: CDR1 SGHVS, CDR2 FQNEAQ. This CDR3 is 14 amino acids long. The CDR3 DNA is TGTGCCAGCAGGCGAGGGACTTATTCCTACGAGCAGTACTTC. Translating gives CASRRGTYSYEQYF. The variable domain in full, completed from reference TRBV7-8 and TRBJ2-7, reads GAGVSQSPRYKVAKRGQDVALRCDPISGHVSLFWYQQALGQGPEFLTYFQNEAQLDKSGLPSDRFFAERPEGSVSTLKIQRTQQEDSAVYLCASRRGTYSYEQYFGPGTRLTVT.

This chain links TRBV25-1 with TRBJ1-5, with D unclear. This CDR3 is built from 15 residues. Trimming took 4 bases from V and 4 from J, leaving 14 bases between them. Germline lookup yields CDR1 MGHDK and CDR2 SYGVNS. CDR3 region: CASSGAGAGNQPQHF. The CDR3 nucleotides read TGTGCCAGCAGTGGGGCGGGTGCTGGTAATCAGCCCCAGCATTTT.

The chain couples TRBV7-8 to TRBJ2-7; TRBD2 agrees at 9 bases. CDR3 length: 18 amino acids. The germline V gene has CDR1 SGHVS and CDR2 FQNEAQ. V lost 1 base and J lost 3; bases outside the gene matches: 13. CDR3: CASSLVSLTSGFFYEQYF. The CDR3 DNA reads TGTGCCAGCAGCTTAGTCTCACTAACTAGCGGGTTTTTCTACGAGCAGTACTTC.

This clone was recorded only once. Likely a read error: the CDR3 ends without its conserved phenylalanine or tryptophan. The DNA is left out, because the CDR3 cannot be placed on it with certainty; the CDR3 is given as TCRdb lists it. The chain couples TRBV2 to TRBJ2-7; the table gives TRBD1 as D, unverified against the DNA. Germline V CDR1 and CDR2: SNHLY, FYNNEI. Including both end residues, the CDR3 is 11 amino acids long. The CDR3 protein is CASSVKLDRIL.

The V call is TRBV11-2, the J call TRBJ2-5, with 12 bases matching TRBD2. CDR3 length: 18 residues. From germline, CDR1 is SGHAT and CDR2 FQNNGV. J gave up 4 bases and V 1 base, and 10 bases lay outside the gene matches. The CDR3 bases are TGTGCCAGCAGCTTAGTCATTCTAGCGGGAGGGCAGCTAGAGACCCAGTACTTC. Translating gives CASSLVILAGGQLETQYF.

The V call is TRBV19, the J call TRBJ1-1; D possibly corresponds to TRBD1 (6 bases). With 3 bases removed from V and 0 bases from J, the gap between germline ends came to 11 bases. Germline CDR1 and CDR2: LNHDA and SQIVND (reference sequence). There are 15 residues in the CDR3. The CDR3 nucleotides read TGTGCCAGTAGTATCGCCGGGACACTGAACACTGAAGCTTTCTTT. Residues: CASSIAGTLNTEAFF.